This T cell receptor (beta chain) was observed in a study of read filtering for tumor transcriptome and immune sequencing. Study in general: RNA-seq yielded only about 75 to 1273 TCR reads, IR-seq about 4.05 to 11 million. Findings and limits, study-wide: Even smaller IR-seq throughput identified most shared clonotypes.

At the time of active disease, bone marrow was collected from every patient. The CDR3 totals 15 residues. In regard to this clonotype: Its antigen is currently unknown. One junction end does not reproduce the germline sequence, and a read error may be involved.

The library was built from 400 ng RNA with molecular barcoded adaptors for alpha/delta and beta/gamma chains. TCRdb processed the reads anew with MiXCR; each CDR3 protein has one entry. The repertoire includes some 15,000 distinct CDR3 sequences, roughly 22% of them detected once, and 70% to 90% sits in the top ten. Sequences were obtained from a population of CD138-negative cells sorted from bone marrow. The sequence was obtained from a donor older than 35 with multiple myeloma. V gene TRBV12-3 or TRBV12-4 combines with J gene TRBJ1-2; 8 bases line up with TRBD1. The CDR3 DNA reads TGTGCCAGCAGTCCCATCGACAGGGGTAGCTATGGCTGCACCTTC. This codes for CASSPIDRGSYGCTF.